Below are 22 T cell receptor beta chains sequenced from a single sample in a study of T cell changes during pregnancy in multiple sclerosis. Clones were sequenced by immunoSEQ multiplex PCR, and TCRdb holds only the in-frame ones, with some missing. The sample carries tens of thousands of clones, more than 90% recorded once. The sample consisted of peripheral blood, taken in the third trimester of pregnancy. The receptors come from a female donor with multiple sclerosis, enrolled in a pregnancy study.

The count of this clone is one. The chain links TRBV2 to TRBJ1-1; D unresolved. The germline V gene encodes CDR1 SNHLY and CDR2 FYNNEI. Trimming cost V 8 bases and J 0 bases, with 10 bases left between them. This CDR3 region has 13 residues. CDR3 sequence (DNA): TGTGCCAGCGATCTCCGGTTGAACACTGAAGCTTTCTTT. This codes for CASDLRLNTEAFF.

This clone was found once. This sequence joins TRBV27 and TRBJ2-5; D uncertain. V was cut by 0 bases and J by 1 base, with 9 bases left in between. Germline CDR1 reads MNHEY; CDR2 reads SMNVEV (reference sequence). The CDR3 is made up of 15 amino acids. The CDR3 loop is CASSLSWASQETQYF. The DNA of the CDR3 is TGTGCCAGCAGTTTATCGTGGGCCAGCCAAGAGACCCAGTACTTC.

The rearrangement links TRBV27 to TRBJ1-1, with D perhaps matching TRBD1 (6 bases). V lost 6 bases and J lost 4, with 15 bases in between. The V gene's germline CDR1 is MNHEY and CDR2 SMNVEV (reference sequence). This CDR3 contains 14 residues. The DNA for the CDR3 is TGTGCCAGCAGGCCAGGGGCGGGAGTCACTGAAGCTTTCTTT. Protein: CASRPGAGVTEAFF.

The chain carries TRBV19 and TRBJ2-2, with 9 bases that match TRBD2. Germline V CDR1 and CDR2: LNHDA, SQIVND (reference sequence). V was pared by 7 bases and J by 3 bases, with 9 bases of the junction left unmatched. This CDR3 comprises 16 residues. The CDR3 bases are TGTGCCAGTAACATCGCGGGAGGGGGATACACCGGGGAGCTGTTTTTT. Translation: CASNIAGGGYTGELFF.

The CDR3 bases are TGTGCCAGCAGCCCCCGCTCTAGCGGGAGTTGGTATGAGCAGTTCTTC. Amino acid sequence: CASSPRSSGSWYEQFF. The rearrangement uses TRBV9 and TRBJ2-1; 10 bases agree with TRBD2. Germline CDR1 SGDLS, CDR2 YYNGEE. The CDR3 length is 16 residues. Unmatched junction bases numbered 12, after V lost 4 bases and J lost 8 bases.

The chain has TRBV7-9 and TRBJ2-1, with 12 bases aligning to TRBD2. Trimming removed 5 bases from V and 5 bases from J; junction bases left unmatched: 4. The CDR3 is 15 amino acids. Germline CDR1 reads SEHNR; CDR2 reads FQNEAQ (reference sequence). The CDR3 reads CASSLRTSGDNEQFF. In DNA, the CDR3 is TGTGCCAGCAGCCTTCGGACTAGCGGGGACAATGAGCAGTTCTTC.

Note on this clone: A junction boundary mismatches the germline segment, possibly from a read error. The CDR3 DNA follows: TGTGCCAGGAGCGTAGTAGGGGACAATCAGCCCCAGCATTTT. Protein product: CARSVVGDNQPQHF. This chain joins TRBV9 and TRBJ1-5; D is perhaps TRBD1 (5 bases). The CDR3 is 14 amino acids. Germline V gives CDR1 SGDLS, CDR2 YYNGEE.

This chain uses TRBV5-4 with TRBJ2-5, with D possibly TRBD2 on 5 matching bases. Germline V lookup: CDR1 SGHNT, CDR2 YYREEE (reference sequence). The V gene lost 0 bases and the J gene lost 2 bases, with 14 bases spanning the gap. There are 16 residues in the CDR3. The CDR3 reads CASSLERDSTQETQYF. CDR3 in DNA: TGTGCCAGCAGCTTGGAACGGGATTCCACACAAGAGACCCAGTACTTC.

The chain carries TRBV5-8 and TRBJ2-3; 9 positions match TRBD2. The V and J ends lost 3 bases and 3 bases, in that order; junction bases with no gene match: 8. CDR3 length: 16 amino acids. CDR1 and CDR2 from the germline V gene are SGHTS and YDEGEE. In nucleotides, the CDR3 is TGTGCCAGCAGCTCCTTCCGGCGGGAGGGGACAGATACGCAGTATTTT. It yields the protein CASSSFRREGTDTQYF.

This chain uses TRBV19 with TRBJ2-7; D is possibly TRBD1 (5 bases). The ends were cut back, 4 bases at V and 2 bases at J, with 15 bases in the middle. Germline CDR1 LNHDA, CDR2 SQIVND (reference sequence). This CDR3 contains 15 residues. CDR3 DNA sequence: TGTGCCAGTAGTACCCCTGGCAGGGATGCCTACGAGCAGTACTTC. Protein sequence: CASSTPGRDAYEQYF.

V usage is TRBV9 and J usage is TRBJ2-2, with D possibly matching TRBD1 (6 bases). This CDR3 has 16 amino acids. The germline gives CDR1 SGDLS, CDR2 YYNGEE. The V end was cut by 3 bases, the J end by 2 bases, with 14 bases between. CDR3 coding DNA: TGTGCCAGCAGCGCCTCCGGGACAAGAAACACCGGGGAGCTGTTTTTT. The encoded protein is CASSASGTRNTGELFF.

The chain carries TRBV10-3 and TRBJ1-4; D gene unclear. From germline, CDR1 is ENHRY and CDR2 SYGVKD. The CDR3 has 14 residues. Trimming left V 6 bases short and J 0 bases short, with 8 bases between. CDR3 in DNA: TGTGCCATCAGATCCGGAGCAACTAATGAAAAACTGTTTTTT. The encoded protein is CAIRSGATNEKLFF.

In DNA form, the CDR3 reads TGTGCCAGCAGTTCGGAGGCGGGAGTTTACAATGAGCAGTTCTTC. It translates to CASSSEAGVYNEQFF. The V gene is TRBV11-2, the J gene TRBJ2-1, with 7 bases fitting TRBD2. The CDR3 spans 15 residues. Losses at the gene ends were 6 bases for V and 4 bases for J; bases not matched to a gene: 9. The germline V gene has CDR1 SGHAT and CDR2 FQNNGV. Looking up the rest from reference TRBV11-2 and TRBJ2-1 gives the full variable domain: EAGVAQSPRYKIIEKRQSVAFWCNPISGHATLYWYQQILGQGPKLLIQFQNNGVVDDSQLPKDRFSAERLKGVDSTLKIQPAKLEDSAVYLCASSSEAGVYNEQFFGPGTRLTVL.

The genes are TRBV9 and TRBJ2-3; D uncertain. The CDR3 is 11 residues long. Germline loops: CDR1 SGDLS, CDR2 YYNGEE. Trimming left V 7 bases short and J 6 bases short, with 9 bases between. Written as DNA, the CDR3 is TGTGCCAGCGGGCAGGCGGATACGCAGTATTTT. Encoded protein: CASGQADTQYF.

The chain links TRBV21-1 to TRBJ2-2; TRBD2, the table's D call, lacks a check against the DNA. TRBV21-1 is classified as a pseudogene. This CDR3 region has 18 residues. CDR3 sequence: CASSKDVEAGASRGELFF. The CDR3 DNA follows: TGTGCCAGCAGCAAAGATGTGGAAGCGGGAGCCAGTCGGGGGGAGCTGTTTTTT.

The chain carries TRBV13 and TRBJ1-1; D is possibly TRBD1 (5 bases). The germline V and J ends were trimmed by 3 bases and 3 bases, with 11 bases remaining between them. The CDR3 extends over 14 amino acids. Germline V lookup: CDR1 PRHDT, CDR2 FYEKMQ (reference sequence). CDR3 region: CASSFRQSHTEAFF. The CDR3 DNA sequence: TGTGCCAGCAGCTTCAGACAGTCACACACTGAAGCTTTCTTT.

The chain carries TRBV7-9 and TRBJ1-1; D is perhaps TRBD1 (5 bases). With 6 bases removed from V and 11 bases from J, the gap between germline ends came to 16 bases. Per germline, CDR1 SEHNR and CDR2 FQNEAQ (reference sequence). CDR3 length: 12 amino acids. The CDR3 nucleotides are TGTGCCAGCAGAAAAGGGGATCCTGGGGCTTTCTTT. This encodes CASRKGDPGAFF. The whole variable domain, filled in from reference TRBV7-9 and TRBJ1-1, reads DTGVSQNPRHKITKRGQNVTFRCDPISEHNRLYWYRQTLGQGPEFLTYFQNEAQLEKSRLLSDRFSAERPKGSFSTLEIQRTEQGDSAMYLCASRKGDPGAFFGQGTRLTVV.

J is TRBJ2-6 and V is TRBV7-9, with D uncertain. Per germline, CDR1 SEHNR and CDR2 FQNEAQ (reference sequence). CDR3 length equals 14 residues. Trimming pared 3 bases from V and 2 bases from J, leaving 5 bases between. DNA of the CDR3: TGTGCCAGCAGCTTGAGCACTGGGGCCAACGTCCTGACTTTC. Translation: CASSLSTGANVLTF.

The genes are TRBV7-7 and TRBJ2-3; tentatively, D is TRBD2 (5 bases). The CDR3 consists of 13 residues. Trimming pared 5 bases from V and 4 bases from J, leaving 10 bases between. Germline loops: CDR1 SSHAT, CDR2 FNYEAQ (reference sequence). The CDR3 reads CASSPAGPDTQYF. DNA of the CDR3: TGTGCCAGCAGCCCCGCGGGTCCAGATACGCAGTATTTT.

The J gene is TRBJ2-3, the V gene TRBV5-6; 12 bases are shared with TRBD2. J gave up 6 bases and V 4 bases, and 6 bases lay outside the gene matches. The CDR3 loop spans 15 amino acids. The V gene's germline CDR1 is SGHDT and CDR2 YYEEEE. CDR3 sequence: CASSTSGRPADTQYF. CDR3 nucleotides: TGTGCCAGCAGCACTAGCGGGAGGCCCGCGGATACGCAGTATTTT.

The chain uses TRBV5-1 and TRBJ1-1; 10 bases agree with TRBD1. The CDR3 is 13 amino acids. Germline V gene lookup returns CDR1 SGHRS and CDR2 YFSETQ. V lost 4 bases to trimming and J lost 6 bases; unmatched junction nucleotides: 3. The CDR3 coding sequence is TGCGCCAGCAGCCCGGGACAGGGGCCTGAAGCTTTCTTT. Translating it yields CASSPGQGPEAFF.

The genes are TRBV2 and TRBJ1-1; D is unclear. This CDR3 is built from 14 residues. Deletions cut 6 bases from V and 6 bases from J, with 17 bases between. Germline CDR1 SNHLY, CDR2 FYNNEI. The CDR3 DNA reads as TGTGCCAGCAGGACGCTTGACTCGAGCGCTGAAGCTTTCTTT. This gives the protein CASRTLDSSAEAFF.